This T cell receptor (beta chain) derives from a study of T cells in Graves' hyperthyroidism and ophthalmopathy. Researchers took RNA transcripts and amplified the TCR beta CDR3 regions from them. First-round RT-PCR targeting the TCR CDR3 was performed with the HTBI primer set. TCRdb analysed the multiplex PCR reads with MiXCR anew, one entry per CDR3 protein. The repertoire consists of under 400,000 distinct CDR3 sequences, with approximately 14% occurring once and the leading ten covering 25% to 35%. The CDR3 runs to 13 residues. Germline loops: CDR1 SQVTM, CDR2 ANQGSEA. V dropped 3 bases and J dropped 8 bases, with 13 bases sitting between them. This clonotype was seen a few times. This sample holds PBMCs from roughly 10 ml fresh peripheral blood.

Sequencing was carried out using blood. The chain links TRBV29-1 to TRBJ2-2, with D uncertain. This clonotype was obtained from a woman aged 18-29 years with Graves' hyperthyroidism that later progressed to Graves' ophthalmopathy. The DNA of the CDR3 is TGCAGCGTTGAGGGCCGAGCCCCTGGGGAGCTGTTTTTT. Translated, it gives CSVEGRAPGELFF.